The 4 T cell receptor beta chains reported below all come from one sample, sequenced in a study of blood T cell repertoires in COVID-19. Some clones are missing from TCRdb's copy, which holds only in-frame ones; the method was immunoSEQ multiplex PCR. The sample holds roughly 300,000 clones, about 83% seen once. Material: peripheral blood. Every receptor here comes from a woman aged 45 to 65 who had recovered from COVID-19.

This chain links TRBV18 with TRBJ1-4; perhaps TRBD1 as D (6 bases). With 2 bases removed from V and 14 bases from J, the gap between germline ends came to 12 bases. Germline CDR1 reads KGHSH; CDR2 reads LQKENI. CDR3 length: 12 amino acids. The CDR3 sequence is CASSPMADSLFF. For the CDR3, the DNA is TGTGCCAGCTCACCAATGGCGGACAGCCTGTTTTTT.

In the case of this clone: This sample includes further DNA sequences coding for the same CDR3. The rearrangement links TRBV5-1 to TRBJ2-5; D is perhaps TRBD1 (5 bases). This CDR3 has 14 amino acids. V was cut by 0 bases and J by 4 bases, with 10 bases left in between. Germline lookup yields CDR1 SGHRS and CDR2 YFSETQ. The CDR3 is CASSLAGQGETQYF. In nucleotides, the CDR3 is TGCGCCAGCAGCTTGGCAGGCCAGGGAGAGACCCAGTACTTC.

The V and J genes are TRBV6-1 and TRBJ2-1; possibly TRBD1 for D (6 bases). This CDR3 is 16 amino acids long. Trimming cost V 3 bases and J 6 bases, with 18 bases left between them. Germline CDR1 MNHNS, CDR2 SASEGT. CDR3 region: CASSDRGRESSNEQFF. The CDR3 region has the DNA TGTGCCAGCAGTGATAGGGGGAGAGAGAGTAGCAATGAGCAGTTCTTC.

This clone was seen once. The V and J genes are TRBV6-6 and TRBJ1-6; D gene ambiguous. Germline V gene lookup returns CDR1 MNHNY and CDR2 SVGAGI (reference sequence). The CDR3 loop spans 14 amino acids. V lost 7 bases and J 7 bases, leaving 14 bases between the germline ends. This CDR3 reads CASTLLTGNSPLHF. The CDR3 DNA reads TGTGCCAGCACACTTCTGACGGGGAATTCACCCCTCCACTTT.